The 10 T cell receptor beta chains below were found in one sample sequenced in a study of cytomegalovirus exposure and HLA in healthy donors. The PCR had 60 Vbeta and 13 Jbeta primers. The method was immunoSEQ multiplex PCR; TCRdb's version includes in-frame clones alone and lacks a portion of them. This table has about 150,000 clones, approximately 80% appearing once. What was sequenced was PBMCs. These TCRs come from a male donor in good health and CMV-seronegative.

The V and J genes are TRBV5-1 and TRBJ2-3, with no clear D. V was cut by 0 bases and J by 2 bases, with 16 bases left in between. This CDR3 is 17 amino acids long. Germline CDR1 SGHRS, CDR2 YFSETQ. CDR3 loop: CASSLAGDAIITDTQYF. In DNA, the CDR3 is TGCGCCAGCAGCTTGGCCGGAGATGCCATAATCACAGATACGCAGTATTTT. Full variable domain (missing parts from reference TRBV5-1 and TRBJ2-3): KAGVTQTPRYLIKTRGQQVTLSCSPISGHRSVSWYQQTPGQGLQFLFEYFSETQRNKGNFPGRFSGRQFSNSRSEMNVSTLELGDSALYLCASSLAGDAIITDTQYFGPGTRLTVL.

J is TRBJ1-1 and V is TRBV5-4; no firm D call. In germline, CDR1 is SGHNT, CDR2 YYREEE (reference sequence). CDR3 size: 13 residues. Trimming removed 0 bases at V and 4 bases at J, with 7 bases between. The CDR3 DNA reads TGTGCCAGCAGCTTGGACAGCCTCACTGAAGCTTTCTTT. Translated, it gives CASSLDSLTEAFF.

There are a few counts of this clone. The chain links TRBV7-9 to TRBJ2-4, with a tentative D call TRBD1 (6 bases). The CDR3 is 18 residues long. Trimming shortened V by 0 bases and J by 0 bases, and 15 bases separated the two germline ends. CDR1 SEHNR and CDR2 FQNEAQ come from the germline V gene (reference sequence). CDR3 region: CASSLAGTGQLAKNIQYF. The CDR3 nucleotides are TGTGCCAGCAGCTTAGCCGGCACAGGACAGCTAGCCAAAAACATTCAGTACTTC.

This sequence joins TRBV2 and TRBJ1-1; 7 positions match TRBD1. CDR1 is SNHLY and CDR2 is FYNNEI in the germline V gene. The J segment lost 4 bases and the V segment lost 0 bases, leaving 2 bases of the junction unmatched. CDR3 size: 14 residues. This CDR3 is CASSEADRRTEAFF. In DNA, the CDR3 is TGTGCCAGCAGTGAAGCGGACAGGCGCACTGAAGCTTTCTTT.

The J gene is TRBJ2-7, the V gene TRBV14; tentatively, D is TRBD1 (5 bases). The germline gives CDR1 SGHDN, CDR2 FVKESK. The CDR3 consists of 17 residues. Trimming stripped 0 bases from V and 1 base from J, with 16 bases between. CDR3 bases: TGTGCCAGCAGCCAAGACAGGGTCATCCTGCCTTCCTACGAGCAGTACTTC. It specifies CASSQDRVILPSYEQYF.

The CDR3 spells CASSNQNEQFF. The CDR3 region has the DNA TGTGCCAGCAGCAACCAGAATGAGCAGTTCTTC. The chain uses TRBV7-3 and TRBJ2-1; no clear D. Per the germline V gene, CDR1 is SGHTA and CDR2 is FQGTGA. The CDR3 loop spans 11 amino acids. Trimming left V 5 bases short and J 7 bases short, with 6 bases between.

This rearrangement joins TRBV28 to TRBJ1-2; TRBD1 matches 11 bases. The CDR3 covers 19 residues. Trimming took 1 base from V and 1 from J; bases not matched to a gene: 11. The V gene's germline CDR1 is MDHEN and CDR2 SYDVKM. This chain's CDR3 is CASSLFGQGAFLGNYGYTF. Here the CDR3 DNA reads TGTGCCAGCAGTTTATTCGGACAGGGGGCATTTTTGGGTAACTATGGCTACACCTTC.

The CDR3 loop is CASSFGTSGRLEQYF. CDR3 in DNA: TGTGCCAGCAGCTTCGGAACTAGCGGGAGATTAGAGCAGTACTTC. The chain employs TRBV7-9 and TRBJ2-7; 11 nucleotides match TRBD2. Trimming at V came to 3 bases and at J to 7 bases, leaving 8 bases not matched to a gene. Germline CDR1 reads SEHNR; CDR2 reads FQNEAQ (reference sequence). The CDR3 contains 15 residues.

This clone has a handful of counts. This chain links TRBV28 with TRBJ1-1; possibly TRBD1 for D (6 bases). Germline V CDR1 and CDR2: MDHEN, SYDVKM. Trimming removed 2 bases from V and 8 bases from J, with 15 bases in between. This CDR3 is built from 14 residues. CDR3 in DNA: TGTGCCAGCAGTTTACCTTTGACAGGCTCAGAAGCTTTCTTT. It specifies CASSLPLTGSEAFF.

This clone was counted once. J is TRBJ2-7 and V is TRBV11-2; TRBD2 matches 9 bases. After removal of 0 bases from V and 3 bases from J, the junction contained 6 bases not matched to a gene. Germline V lookup: CDR1 SGHAT, CDR2 FQNNGV. There are 16 residues in the CDR3. CDR3 nucleotide sequence: TGTGCCAGCAGCTTAGATTCGACTAGCGGTCTCTACGAGCAGTACTTC. Its translation: CASSLDSTSGLYEQYF.